The 8 T cell receptor beta chains below were found in one sample sequenced in a study of OX40 agonist ivuxolimab in advanced cancers. Sequencing used immunoSEQ multiplex PCR; TCRdb keeps in-frame clones, though not all of them. This sample has over 55,000 clones, with approximately 80% found just once. Sequencing used CD4+ or CD8+ T cells sorted from blood, obtained in a trial of the OX40 agonist ivuxolimab. Source of these receptors: an adult with an advanced solid tumor such as melanoma, head and neck, liver or kidney cancer.

The V and J genes are TRBV5-1 and TRBJ2-7, with 10 bases matching TRBD1. The J call is doubtful: the DNA matches TRBJ2-1 better. Germline V gene sequence: CDR1 SGHRS, CDR2 YFSETQ. The CDR3 extends over 13 amino acids. This chain's CDR3 is CASTRQGADEQFF. The CDR3 DNA follows: TGCGCCAGCACCAGACAGGGGGCGGATGAGCAGTTCTTC.

The rearrangement links TRBV9 to TRBJ2-3; D not certain. V was clipped by 2 bases and J by 5 bases, with 9 bases between them. The germline V gene encodes CDR1 SGDLS and CDR2 YYNGEE. The CDR3 consists of 13 residues. The chain's CDR3 is CASSVKWGDTQYF. The CDR3 DNA is TGTGCCAGCAGCGTTAAGTGGGGAGATACGCAGTATTTT.

This chain connects TRBV7-2 to TRBJ2-6; D unclear. In germline, CDR1 is SGHTA, CDR2 FQGNSA. The CDR3 has 15 amino acids. V dropped 6 bases and J dropped 1 base, with 10 bases sitting between them. The CDR3 reads CASSLKESGANVLTF. The CDR3 bases are TGTGCCAGCAGTTTAAAGGAATCTGGGGCCAACGTCCTGACTTTC.

This sequence joins TRBV7-2 and TRBJ2-5; possible D gene TRBD1, 5 bases. CDR3 length equals 16 residues. The V gene lost 0 bases and the J gene lost 11 bases, with 22 bases spanning the gap. From germline, CDR1 is SGHTA and CDR2 FQGNSA. CDR3 sequence: CASSLAEGAGRPKQYF. The CDR3 region has the DNA TGTGCCAGCAGCTTAGCGGAAGGGGCAGGGCGTCCGAAGCAGTACTTC.

V gene TRBV5-6 combines with J gene TRBJ2-5; 13 bases are a match to TRBD2. Germline lookup yields CDR1 SGHDT and CDR2 YYEEEE. The CDR3 is 18 amino acids. J was trimmed by 1 base and V by 6 bases; bases with no gene match: 12. For the CDR3, the DNA is TGTGCCAGCACCTGGGGGGGACTAGCGGGGAGTCGCCAAGAGACCCAGTACTTC. It specifies CASTWGGLAGSRQETQYF.

In this sample, this clone turned up once. The chain joins TRBV6-1 to TRBJ2-7; D not resolved. The CDR3 runs to 16 residues. V shed 2 bases and J shed 2 bases, with 16 bases lying between them. CDR1 is MNHNS and CDR2 is SASEGT in the germline V gene. DNA for the CDR3: TGTGCCAGCAGTGAAATCTCCGGGCTCCCCCCCTACGAGCAGTACTTC. It encodes CASSEISGLPPYEQYF.

The chain links TRBV6-5 to TRBJ2-3; 11 bases are shared with TRBD2. This CDR3 spans 15 amino acids. The germline CDR1 and CDR2 sequences are MNHEY and SVGAGI. The V segment lost 2 bases and the J segment 5 bases; nucleotides outside the gene matches: 3. In DNA form, the CDR3 reads TGTGCCAGCAGTTACCTAGCGGGGGGTTTAGATACGCAGTATTTT. This gives the protein CASSYLAGGLDTQYF.

V usage is TRBV28 and J usage is TRBJ2-7; 10 nucleotides align to TRBD1. V gave up 5 bases and J gave up 4 bases; unmatched junction bases: 8. CDR1 and CDR2 from the germline V gene are MDHEN and SYDVKM. The CDR3 loop spans 15 amino acids. The CDR3 reads CASSTTGTGVYEQYF. DNA of the CDR3: TGTGCCAGCAGTACCACCGGGACAGGGGTATACGAGCAGTACTTC.